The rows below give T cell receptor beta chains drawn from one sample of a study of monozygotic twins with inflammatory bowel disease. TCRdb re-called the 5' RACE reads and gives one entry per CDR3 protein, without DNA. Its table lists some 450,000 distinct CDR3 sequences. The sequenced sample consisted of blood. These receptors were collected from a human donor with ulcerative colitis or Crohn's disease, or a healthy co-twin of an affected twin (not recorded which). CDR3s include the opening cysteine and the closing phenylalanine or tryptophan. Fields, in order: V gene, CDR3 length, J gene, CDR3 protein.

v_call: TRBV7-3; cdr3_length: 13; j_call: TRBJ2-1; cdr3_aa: CASSSTSGNEQFF
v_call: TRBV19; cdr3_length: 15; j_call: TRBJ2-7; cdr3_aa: CASSGLAGGNHEQYF
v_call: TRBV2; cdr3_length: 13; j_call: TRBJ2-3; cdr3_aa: CASSDGHTDTQYF
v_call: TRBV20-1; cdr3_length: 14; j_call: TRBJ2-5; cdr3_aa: CSARYGGPQGTQYF
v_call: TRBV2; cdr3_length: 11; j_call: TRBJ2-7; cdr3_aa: CASMGRYEQYF
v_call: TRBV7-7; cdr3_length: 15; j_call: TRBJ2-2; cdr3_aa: CASSRGGSNTGELFF
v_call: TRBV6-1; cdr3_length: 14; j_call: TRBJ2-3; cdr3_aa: CASRLASATDTQYF
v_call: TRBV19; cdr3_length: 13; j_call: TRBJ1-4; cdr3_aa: CASIGDMNEKLFF
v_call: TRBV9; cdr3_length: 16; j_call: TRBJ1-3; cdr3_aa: CASSVGEGPPGNTIYF
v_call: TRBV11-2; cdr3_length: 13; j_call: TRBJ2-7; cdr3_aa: CASSPGLSHEQYF
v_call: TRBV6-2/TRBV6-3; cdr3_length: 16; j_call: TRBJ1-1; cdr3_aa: CASSYGLGQGNTEAFF
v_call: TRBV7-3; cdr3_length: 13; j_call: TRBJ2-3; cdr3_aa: CASSSTGDYTQYF
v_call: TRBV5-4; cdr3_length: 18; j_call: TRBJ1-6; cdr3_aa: CASSSGGQGQSYNSPLHF
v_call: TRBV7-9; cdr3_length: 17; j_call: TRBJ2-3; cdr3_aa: CASSLGVSGTPTDTQYF
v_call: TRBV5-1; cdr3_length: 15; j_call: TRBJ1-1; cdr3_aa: CASSFGQVDNTEAFF
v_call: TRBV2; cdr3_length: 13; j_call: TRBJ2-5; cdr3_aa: CASSEQGTETQYF
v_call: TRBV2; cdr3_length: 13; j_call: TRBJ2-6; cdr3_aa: CASGISGANVLTF
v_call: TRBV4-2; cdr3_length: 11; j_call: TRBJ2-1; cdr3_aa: CASSGWNEQFF
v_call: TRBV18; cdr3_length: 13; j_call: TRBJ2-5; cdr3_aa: CASSPGKGETQYF
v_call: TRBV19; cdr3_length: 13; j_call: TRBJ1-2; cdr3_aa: CASTLDRFYGYTF
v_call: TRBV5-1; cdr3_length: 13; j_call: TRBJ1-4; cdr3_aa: CASSSGTVEKLFF
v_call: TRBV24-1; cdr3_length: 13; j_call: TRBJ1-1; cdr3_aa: CATKNGGSGEAFF
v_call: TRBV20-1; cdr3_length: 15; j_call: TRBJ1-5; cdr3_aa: CSATTGSYSNQPQHF
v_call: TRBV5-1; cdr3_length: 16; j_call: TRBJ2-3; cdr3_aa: CASSLLAGGLTDTQYF
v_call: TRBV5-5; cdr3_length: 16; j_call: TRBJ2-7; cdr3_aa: CASSLEYSGPAYEQYF
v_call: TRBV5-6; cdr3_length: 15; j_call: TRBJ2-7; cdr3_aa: CASSLAAGQGNEQYF
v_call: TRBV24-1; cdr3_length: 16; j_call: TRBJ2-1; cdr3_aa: CATSDRGQGARNEQFF
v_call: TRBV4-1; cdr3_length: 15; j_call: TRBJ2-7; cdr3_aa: CASSPWTSRPYEQYF
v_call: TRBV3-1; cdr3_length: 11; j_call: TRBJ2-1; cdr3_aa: CASSQEGEQFF
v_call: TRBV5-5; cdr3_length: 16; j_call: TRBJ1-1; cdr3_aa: CASSSGPRVLNTEAFF
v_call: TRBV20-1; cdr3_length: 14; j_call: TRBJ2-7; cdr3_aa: CSARDRAGGYEQYF
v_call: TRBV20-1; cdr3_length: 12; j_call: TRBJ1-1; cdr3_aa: CSARRGPTEAFF
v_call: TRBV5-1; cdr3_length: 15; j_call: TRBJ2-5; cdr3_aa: CASRSSGRPEETQYF
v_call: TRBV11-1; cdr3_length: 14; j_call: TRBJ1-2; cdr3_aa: CASSQGQGRFGYTF
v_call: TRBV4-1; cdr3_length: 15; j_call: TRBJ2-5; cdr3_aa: CASSQDPLGQETQYF
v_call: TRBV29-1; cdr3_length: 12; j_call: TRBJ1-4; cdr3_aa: CSVLQGNEKLFF
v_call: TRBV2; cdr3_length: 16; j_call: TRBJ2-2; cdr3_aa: CASSGSAGMNTGELFF
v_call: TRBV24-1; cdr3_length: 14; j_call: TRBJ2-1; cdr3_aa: CATSVGQGYNEQFF
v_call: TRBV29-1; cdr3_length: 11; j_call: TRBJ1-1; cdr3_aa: CSVEVTTEAFF
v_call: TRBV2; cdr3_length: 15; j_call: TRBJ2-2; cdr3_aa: CASSDRGANTGELFF
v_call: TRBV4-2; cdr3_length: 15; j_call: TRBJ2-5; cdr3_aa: CASSQVSGARETQYF
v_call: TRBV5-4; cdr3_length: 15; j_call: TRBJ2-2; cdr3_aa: CASRPDRGQGGELFF
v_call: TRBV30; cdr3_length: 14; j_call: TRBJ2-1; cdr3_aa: CAWSDERSYNEQFF
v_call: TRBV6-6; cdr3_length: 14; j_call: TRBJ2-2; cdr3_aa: CASTPNMNTGELFF
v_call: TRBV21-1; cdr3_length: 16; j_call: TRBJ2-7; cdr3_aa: CASSPLDRTPSGEQYF
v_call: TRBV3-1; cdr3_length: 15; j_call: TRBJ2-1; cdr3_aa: CASRQLAGEGNEQFF
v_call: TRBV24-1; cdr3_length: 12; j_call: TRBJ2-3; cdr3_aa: CATSERTDTQYF
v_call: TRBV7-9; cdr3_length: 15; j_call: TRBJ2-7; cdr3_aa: CASSRDRGSSYEQYF
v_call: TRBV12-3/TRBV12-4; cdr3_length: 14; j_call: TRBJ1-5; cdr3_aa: CASSFYSYNQPQHF
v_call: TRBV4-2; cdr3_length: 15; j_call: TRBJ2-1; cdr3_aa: CASSPDLVSYNEQFF
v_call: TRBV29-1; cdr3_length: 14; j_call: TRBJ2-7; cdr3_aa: CSAAGQGFPYEQYF
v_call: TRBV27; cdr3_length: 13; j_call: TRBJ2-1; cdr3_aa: CASSLRRDTQQFF
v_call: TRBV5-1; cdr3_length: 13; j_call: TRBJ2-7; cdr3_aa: CASSSPPRYEQYF
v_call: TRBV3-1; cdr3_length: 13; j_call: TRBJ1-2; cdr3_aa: CASSYDREGSYTF